The 7 T cell receptor beta chains below all came from one sample that was sequenced in a study of coeliac disease. Measured with immunoSEQ multiplex PCR; TCRdb has only the in-frame clones, and not every one. Among a few thousand clones listed, roughly 70% were seen once. The source material was lymphocytes from the gut lamina propria. The receptor set was obtained from a man aged 70-80 years with active celiac disease.

The chain has TRBV28 and TRBJ1-5; 10 bases line up with TRBD1. The germline gives CDR1 MDHEN, CDR2 SYDVKM. V was clipped by 4 bases and J by 5 bases; unmatched bases: 5. The CDR3 totals 15 residues. This CDR3 reads CASSSLGTGDQPQHF. The CDR3 DNA is TGTGCCAGCAGTTCATTAGGGACAGGGGATCAGCCCCAGCATTTT.

The chain is built from TRBV28 and TRBJ2-7; 8 bases line up with TRBD2. Germline V gene data show CDR1 as MDHEN and CDR2 as SYDVKM. This CDR3 spans 15 amino acids. Trimming removed 4 bases from V and 6 bases from J; junction bases left unmatched: 11. This CDR3 reads CASSSPGLVDREQYF. DNA of the CDR3: TGTGCCAGCAGTTCTCCGGGACTAGTTGATCGCGAGCAGTACTTC.

The V and J genes are TRBV4-1 and TRBJ2-2; perhaps TRBD2 as D (6 bases). V was trimmed by 1 base and J by 1 base, leaving 10 bases between them. The CDR3 loop spans 16 amino acids. The germline V gene has CDR1 MGHRA and CDR2 YSYEKL. CDR3: CASSQGGSGNTGELFF. The CDR3 DNA reads as TGCGCCAGCAGCCAAGGGGGTAGCGGGAACACCGGGGAGCTGTTTTTT.

This clone was counted between two and nine times. The chain couples TRBV15 to TRBJ2-1; 10 nucleotides match TRBD2. V lost 5 bases to trimming and J lost 5 bases; unmatched junction nucleotides: 12. The V gene's germline CDR1 is LNHNV and CDR2 YYDKDF (reference sequence). This CDR3 has 17 residues. The chain's CDR3 is CATSPRGPSGSNNEQFF. In DNA, the CDR3 is TGTGCCACCAGCCCCCGGGGGCCTAGCGGGAGTAACAATGAGCAGTTCTTC.

This clone was seen a handful of times. The chain uses TRBV6-1 and TRBJ1-1; D unresolved. Trimming stripped 5 bases from V and 3 bases from J, with 10 bases between. The CDR3 loop spans 13 amino acids. Germline values: CDR1 MNHNS, CDR2 SASEGT. The CDR3 sequence: CASSRTRDTEAFF. The CDR3 DNA reads TGTGCCAGCAGTAGAACCCGGGACACTGAAGCTTTCTTT.

The rearrangement links TRBV7-7 to TRBJ2-6; D uncertain. The V end was cut by 4 bases, the J end by 5 bases, with 18 bases between. The CDR3 has 17 amino acids. Germline-derived CDR1 and CDR2 are SSHAT and FNYEAQ (reference sequence). This CDR3 reads CASSYVRPQSRANVLTF. CDR3 DNA: TGTGCCAGCAGCTATGTGCGGCCACAAAGTCGGGCCAACGTCCTGACTTTC.

This sequence joins TRBV19 and TRBJ1-1; 11 bases agree with TRBD1. Trimming took 9 bases from V and 6 from J; bases not matched to a gene: 6. From germline, CDR1 is LNHDA and CDR2 SQIVND (reference sequence). The CDR3 length is 13 residues. The CDR3 DNA follows: TGTGCCAGCGAGGGACAGGGGGGCGCTGAAGCTTTCTTT. It translates to CASEGQGGAEAFF.